This entry lists 14 T cell receptor beta chains sequenced from one sample in a study of shared clonotypes between healthy human individuals. Generated by immunoSEQ multiplex PCR, the TCRdb table keeps only in-frame clones and is missing some. Here the sample spans roughly 1.4 million clones, approximately 98.5% being singletons. What was sequenced was naive CD4+ T cells sorted from blood. As to subset: CD45RA+ positively selected. The receptors originated from a man in his thirties or forties in good health.

The CDR3 region is CASSLGRGRSYEQYF. CDR3 coding DNA: TGTGCCAGCAGCTTAGGCAGGGGGCGATCCTACGAGCAGTACTTC. The rearrangement uses TRBV11-2 and TRBJ2-7, with 8 bases aligning to TRBD1. The V gene's germline CDR1 is SGHAT and CDR2 FQNNGV. V shed 1 base and J 1 base; nucleotides not matched to a gene: 3. The CDR3 sequence is 15 residues long.

The chain combines TRBV2 with TRBJ2-2; 10 nucleotides line up with TRBD1. V was pared by 7 bases and J by 5 bases, with 4 bases of the junction left unmatched. This CDR3 is built from 14 residues. The germline gives CDR1 SNHLY, CDR2 FYNNEI. For the CDR3, the DNA is TGTGCCAGCACACGACAGGGGGCAACCGGGGAGCTGTTTTTT. It translates to CASTRQGATGELFF.

On this clone: The junction does not match germline at one end; this may be a read error. CDR3 loop: CARSSRSNQPQHF. The CDR3 DNA reads as TGTGCCAGAAGTTCGAGGAGCAATCAGCCCCAGCATTTT. The chain carries TRBV27 and TRBJ1-5; D call uncertain. Germline values: CDR1 MNHEY, CDR2 SMNVEV (reference sequence). CDR3 length: 13 residues.

The chain carries TRBV14 and TRBJ2-6; TRBD1 is a possible D gene (6 bases). With 4 bases removed from V and 1 base from J, the gap between germline ends came to 20 bases. The CDR3 runs to 19 residues. CDR1 is SGHDN and CDR2 is FVKESK in the germline V gene. The CDR3 DNA sequence: TGTGCCAGCAGCCGTTCCGACAGGCGGTCCACTTCTGGGGCCAACGTCCTGACTTTC. Translating it yields CASSRSDRRSTSGANVLTF.

This chain connects TRBV6-5 to TRBJ1-2; D is perhaps TRBD1 (5 bases). CDR1 is MNHEY and CDR2 is SVGAGI in the germline V gene. This CDR3 region has 15 residues. Deletions cut 5 bases from V and 3 bases from J, with 16 bases between. The CDR3 protein is CASSPWRGRDYGYTF. The CDR3 DNA is TGTGCCAGCAGTCCTTGGAGGGGCCGGGACTATGGCTACACCTTC.

This chain uses TRBV5-1 with TRBJ2-5; D possibly uses TRBD1 or TRBD2 (5 bases each). Germline CDR1 SGHRS, CDR2 YFSETQ. CDR3 length: 15 residues. V shed 4 bases and J shed 5 bases, with 18 bases lying between them. DNA for the CDR3: TGCGCCAGCAGCGGCGGAGAATGGGGGTCGGAGACCCAGTACTTC. Translated: CASSGGEWGSETQYF. Complete variable domain (other parts from reference TRBV5-1 and TRBJ2-5): KAGVTQTPRYLIKTRGQQVTLSCSPISGHRSVSWYQQTPGQGLQFLFEYFSETQRNKGNFPGRFSGRQFSNSRSEMNVSTLELGDSALYLCASSGGEWGSETQYFGPGTRLLVL.

The chain couples TRBV7-8 to TRBJ1-2; maybe TRBD1 (6 bases). Germline V lookup: CDR1 SGHVS, CDR2 FQNEAQ. V shed 1 base and J shed 4 bases, with 10 bases lying between them. The CDR3 runs to 14 residues. This CDR3 reads CASSLGTGPYGYTF. CDR3 DNA: TGTGCCAGCAGCTTAGGCACAGGGCCCTATGGCTACACCTTC.

The chain joins TRBV4-1 to TRBJ2-1; tentative D call: TRBD1 (6 bases). V gave up 3 bases and J gave up 8 bases, with 14 bases separating them. CDR3 length: 14 amino acids. Per germline, CDR1 MGHRA and CDR2 YSYEKL. This CDR3 is CASSQLNRVHEQFF. Written as DNA, the CDR3 is TGCGCCAGCAGCCAGTTAAACAGGGTCCATGAGCAGTTCTTC.

This chain joins TRBV19 and TRBJ2-7; D is possibly TRBD1 or TRBD2 (5 bases each). Trimming shortened V by 10 bases and J by 4 bases, and 11 bases separated the two germline ends. CDR3 length equals 11 residues. Germline CDR1 LNHDA, CDR2 SQIVND (reference sequence). The CDR3 spells CATRDVYEQYF. In DNA form, the CDR3 reads TGTGCCACCCGGGACGTATACGAGCAGTACTTC.

The CDR3 DNA reads TGTGCCAGTAGTACGGACAGGCGTCCCAACGAGCAGTACTTC. Translated: CASSTDRRPNEQYF. The J gene is TRBJ2-7, the V gene TRBV19; 7 bases match TRBD1. This CDR3 comprises 14 residues. The V segment lost 4 bases and the J segment 5 bases; nucleotides outside the gene matches: 8. Germline V lookup: CDR1 LNHDA, CDR2 SQIVND (reference sequence).

V usage is TRBV15 and J usage is TRBJ2-1; 8 bases are a match to TRBD2. The CDR3 covers 14 residues. The V gene's germline CDR1 is LNHNV and CDR2 YYDKDF (reference sequence). Trimming took 10 bases from V and 3 from J; bases not matched to a gene: 8. CDR3 protein: CASLSLAVYNEQFF. DNA of the CDR3: TGTGCCAGCCTCTCACTAGCGGTCTACAATGAGCAGTTCTTC.

The rearrangement joins TRBV27 to TRBJ2-2; D might be TRBD2 (5 bases). The V gene lost 4 bases and the J gene lost 0 bases, with 12 bases spanning the gap. CDR3 length: 16 amino acids. Germline V gene data show CDR1 as MNHEY and CDR2 as SMNVEV (reference sequence). CDR3 nucleotide sequence: TGTGCCAGCAGTTATCGGGGAATACCGAACACCGGGGAGCTGTTTTTT. It is translated as CASSYRGIPNTGELFF.

V is TRBV14 and J is TRBJ2-7, with 7 bases lining up with TRBD1. Germline-derived CDR1 and CDR2 are SGHDN and FVKESK. The CDR3 has 15 amino acids. The V segment lost 3 bases and the J segment 9 bases; nucleotides outside the gene matches: 14. CDR3 DNA sequence: TGTGCCAGCAGCCATCAAGGGGGCGCTCGGGTCTGGCAGTACTTC. Its protein product is CASSHQGGARVWQYF.

The V call is TRBV4-2, the J call TRBJ2-3, with TRBD1 identical over 9 bases. Germline assignment: CDR1 LGHNA and CDR2 YNFKEQ. This CDR3 has 16 residues. V lost 4 bases to trimming and J lost 2 bases; unmatched junction nucleotides: 7. CDR3 DNA sequence: TGTGCCAGCAGCCGGGGGGGGACAGGGAACACAGATACGCAGTATTTT. Residues: CASSRGGTGNTDTQYF.